Described below is a single T cell receptor (beta chain) sequence and its context. This sample is part of a study of blood T cell repertoires in COVID-19. In the study overall: Specimens from acute and convalescent COVID-19 originated in the United States, Italy and Spain. The cDNA or gDNA used as material had been derived from T cells, B-cell-depleted T cells, or PBMCs.

Germline loops: CDR1 SGHRS, CDR2 YFSETQ. Germline trimming cut 0 bases from V and 7 bases from J; bases unmatched to any gene: 11. This CDR3 is 17 amino acids long. In the original analysis: Nucleated cell number was recorded as an estimate derived from reference gene primer amplification. Sequencing used immunoSEQ multiplex PCR; TCRdb keeps in-frame clones, though not all of them. V, J and clone size were drawn from that table, and D and trimming were deduced from the DNA. In the table there are under 200,000 clones, 87% of which are singletons. The sample taken for sequencing was peripheral blood. The V call is TRBV5-1, the J call TRBJ2-1, with 9 bases that match TRBD2. The origin of this receptor is a man aged 55-75 years with active or convalescent COVID-19. The DNA of the CDR3 is TGCGCCAGCAGCTTGGTCGGCGGGGGGGCATCTTTTAATGAGCAGTTCTTC. This sequence encodes CASSLVGGGASFNEQFF.